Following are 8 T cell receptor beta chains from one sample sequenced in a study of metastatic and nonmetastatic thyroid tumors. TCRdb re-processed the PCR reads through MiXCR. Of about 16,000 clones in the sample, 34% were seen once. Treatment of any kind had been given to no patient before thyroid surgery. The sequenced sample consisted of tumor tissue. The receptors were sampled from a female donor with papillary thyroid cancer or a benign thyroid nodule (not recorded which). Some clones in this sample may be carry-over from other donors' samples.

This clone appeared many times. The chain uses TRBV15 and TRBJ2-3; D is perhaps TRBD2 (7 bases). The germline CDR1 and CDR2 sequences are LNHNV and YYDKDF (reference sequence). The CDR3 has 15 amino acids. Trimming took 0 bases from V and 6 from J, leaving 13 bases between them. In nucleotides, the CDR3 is TGTGCCACCAGCAGAGATTTAGGGGGGGAGGATACGCAGTATTTT. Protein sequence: CATSRDLGGEDTQYF.

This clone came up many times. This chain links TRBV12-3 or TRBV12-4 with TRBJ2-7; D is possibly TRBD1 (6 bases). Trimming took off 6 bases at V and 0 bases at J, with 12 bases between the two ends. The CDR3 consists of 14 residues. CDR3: CASSPGAISYEQYF. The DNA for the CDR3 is TGTGCCAGCAGCCCAGGGGCTATCTCCTACGAGCAGTACTTC.

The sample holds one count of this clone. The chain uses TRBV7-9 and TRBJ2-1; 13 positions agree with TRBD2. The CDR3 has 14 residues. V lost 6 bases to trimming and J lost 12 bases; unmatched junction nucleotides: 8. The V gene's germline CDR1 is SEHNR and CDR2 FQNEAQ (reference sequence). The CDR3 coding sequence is TGTGCCAGCAGTTCAGGACTAGCGGGAGTATGGCAGTTCTTC. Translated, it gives CASSSGLAGVWQFF.

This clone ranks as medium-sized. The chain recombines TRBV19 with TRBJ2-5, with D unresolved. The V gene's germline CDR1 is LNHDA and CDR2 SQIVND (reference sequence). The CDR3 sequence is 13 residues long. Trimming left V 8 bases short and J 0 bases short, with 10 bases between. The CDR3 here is CASVRTYQETQYF. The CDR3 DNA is TGTGCCAGTGTGAGGACGTACCAAGAGACCCAGTACTTC.

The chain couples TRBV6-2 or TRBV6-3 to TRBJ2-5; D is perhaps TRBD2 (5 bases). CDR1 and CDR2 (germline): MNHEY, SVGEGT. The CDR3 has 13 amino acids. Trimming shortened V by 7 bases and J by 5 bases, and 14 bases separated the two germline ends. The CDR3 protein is CASMSAAGETQYF. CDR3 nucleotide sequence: TGTGCCAGCATGAGCGCCGCGGGCGAGACCCAGTACTTC.

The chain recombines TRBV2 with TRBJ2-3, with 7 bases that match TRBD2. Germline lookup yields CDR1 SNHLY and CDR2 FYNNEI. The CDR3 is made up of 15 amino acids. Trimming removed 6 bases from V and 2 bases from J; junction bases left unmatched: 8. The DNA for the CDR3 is TGTGCCAGCAGGGGGGAGGGCTGTCACACAGATACGCAGTATTTT. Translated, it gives CASRGEGCHTDTQYF. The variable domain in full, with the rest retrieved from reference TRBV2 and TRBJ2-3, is EPEVTQTPSHQVTQMGQEVILRCVPISNHLYFYWYRQILGQKVEFLVSFYNNEISEKSEIFDDQFSVERPDGSNFTLKIRSTKLEDSAMYFCASRGEGCHTDTQYFGPGTRLTVL.

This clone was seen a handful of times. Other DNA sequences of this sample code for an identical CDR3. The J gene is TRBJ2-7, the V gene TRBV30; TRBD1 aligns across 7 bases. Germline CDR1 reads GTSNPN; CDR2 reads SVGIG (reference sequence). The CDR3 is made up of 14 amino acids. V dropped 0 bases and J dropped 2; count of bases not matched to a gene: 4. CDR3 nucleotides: TGTGCCTGGAGTGTTTCGGGGACAGCCTACGAGCAGTACTTC. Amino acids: CAWSVSGTAYEQYF. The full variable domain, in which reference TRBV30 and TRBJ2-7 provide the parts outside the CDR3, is SQTIHQWPATLVQPVGSPLSLECTVEGTSNPNLYWYRQAAGRGLQLLFYSVGIGQISSEVPQNLSASRPQDRQFILSSKKLLLSDSGFYLCAWSVSGTAYEQYFGPGTRLTVT.

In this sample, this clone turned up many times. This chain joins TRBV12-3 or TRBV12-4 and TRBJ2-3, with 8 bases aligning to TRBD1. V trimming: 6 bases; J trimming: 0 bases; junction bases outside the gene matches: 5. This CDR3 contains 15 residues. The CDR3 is CASSYRGTSTDTQYF. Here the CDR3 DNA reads TGTGCCAGCAGCTACAGGGGGACTAGCACAGATACGCAGTATTTT.